Detailed here is one T cell receptor beta chain. What it binds is unknown. The V gene's germline CDR1 is SGHTA and CDR2 FQGNSA. The CDR3 is 15 amino acids. The V end lost 0 bases, the J end lost 9 bases, and 15 bases lay between the germline ends. These data are taken from a study of blood T cells in healthy people across ages. Study-level information: The template switching approach captured approximately one barcoded beta molecule for every two T cells.

Points from the study as a whole: Without sorted subsets, naive and antigen-experienced compartments could not be conclusively compared.

The donors, aged about 6 to 95, were healthy Caucasians from Russia. Next came a second PCR, run for about 7 to 12 cycles, which used a sample-barcoded 5' primer along with a J-beta primer mix. Each cDNA molecule carried a tag from a template-switch adaptor that contained 12 random nucleotides. Using its own MiXCR run on the 5' RACE reads, TCRdb lists one record per CDR3 protein. The sample yields 730,000 or so distinct CDR3 sequences, approximately 40% seen once. The rearrangement joins TRBV7-2 to TRBJ2-4; the D gene is possibly TRBD2 (6 bases). The material sequenced was blood. This receptor was taken from a man older than 75 in good health. The CDR3 coding sequence is TGTGCCAGCAGCTTAGCCAGGAGGGATGTGGGCATTCAGTACTTC. Protein sequence: CASSLARRDVGIQYF.